These T cell receptor beta chains were read from a single sample in a study of blood T cells in healthy people across ages. TCRdb used MiXCR to reprocess the 5' RACE reads, holding one entry per CDR3 protein. The sample lists some 940,000 distinct CDR3 sequences; 29% were seen once. This same sample was also part of a study on T cells of mothers and their children.

The material sequenced was blood. The receptors stem from a woman aged 40 to 50 in good health. The CDR3 runs from the conserved cysteine through the conserved F or W. A D gene is named only where the DNA matches it firmly. Only part of the rows carry a size: once, few, many, or a class if the clone is expanded.

j_call v_call d_call clone_size cdr3_nt cdr3_aa
TRBJ2-7 TRBV9 . few TGTGCCAGCAGCGTAGTCGAGGGATACGAGCAGTACTTC CASSVVEGYEQYF
TRBJ1-5 TRBV9 . few TGTGCCAGCAGCGTAGCTGGTGGGGCCGGTCAGCCCCAGCATTTT CASSVAGGAGQPQHF
TRBJ2-1 TRBV2 TRBD1 . TGTGCCAGCGGGCAGGGGGTGTACAATGAGCAGTTCTTC CASGQGVYNEQFF
TRBJ2-1 TRBV10-3 . few TGTGCCATCAGTGAGCGGCCTAACAATGAGCAGTTCTTC CAISERPNNEQFF
TRBJ1-5 TRBV20-1 . . TGCAGTGCCTACCCTGGAGCAGGCTATAGCAATCAGCCCCAGCATTTT CSAYPGAGYSNQPQHF
TRBJ1-3 TRBV6-1 . few TGTGCCAGCAGCCCCTCCAAAGGGGAGGTGTCTGGAAACACCATATATTTT CASSPSKGEVSGNTIYF
TRBJ2-7 TRBV28 . few TGTGCCAGCAGACCGTTGATTGTCTCCTACGAGCAGTACTTC CASRPLIVSYEQYF
TRBJ2-3 TRBV20-1 . few TGCAGTGCTAGAGACGGGACTGCACAGACTACGCAGTATTTT CSARDGTAQTTQYF
TRBJ1-5 TRBV28 . few TGTGCCAGCAAGCCCCCCGGGGGGCGCAATCAGCCCCAGCATTTT CASKPPGGRNQPQHF
TRBJ2-5 TRBV12-3/TRBV12-4 . few TGTGCCAGCGAGACGGAGCGTTACGGGGAGCAGTACTTC CASETERYGEQYF
TRBJ2-7 TRBV7-2 TRBD2 . TGTGCCAGCAACCTGACTAGCGGGGGGTCCTACGAGCAGTACTTC CASNLTSGGSYEQYF
TRBJ1-2 TRBV9 TRBD1 many TGTGCCAGCAGCGAAGAGCCGGGACAGGGGATTGGCTACACCTTC CASSEEPGQGIGYTF
TRBJ2-3 TRBV27 TRBD1 few TGTGCCAGCAGTTTCCGGGACAGGGTCACAGATGCGCAGTATTTT CASSFRDRVTDAQYF